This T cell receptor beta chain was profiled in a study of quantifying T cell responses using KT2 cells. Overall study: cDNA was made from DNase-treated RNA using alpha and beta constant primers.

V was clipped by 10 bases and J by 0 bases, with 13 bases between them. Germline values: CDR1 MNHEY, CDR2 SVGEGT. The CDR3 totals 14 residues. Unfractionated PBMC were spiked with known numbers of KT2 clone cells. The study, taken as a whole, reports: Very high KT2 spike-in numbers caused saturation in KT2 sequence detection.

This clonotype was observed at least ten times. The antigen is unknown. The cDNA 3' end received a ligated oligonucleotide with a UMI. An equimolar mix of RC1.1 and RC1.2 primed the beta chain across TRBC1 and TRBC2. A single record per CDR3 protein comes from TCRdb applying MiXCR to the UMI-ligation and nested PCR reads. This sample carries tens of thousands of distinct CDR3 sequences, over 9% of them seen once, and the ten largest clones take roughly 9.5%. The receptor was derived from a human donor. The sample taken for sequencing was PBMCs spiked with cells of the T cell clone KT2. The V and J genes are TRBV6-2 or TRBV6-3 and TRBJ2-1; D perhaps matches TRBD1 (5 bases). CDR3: CATKGSISYNEQFF. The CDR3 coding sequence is TGTGCCACAAAGGGGTCTATCTCCTACAATGAGCAGTTCTTC.